The clone carrying this T cell receptor beta chain was picked up a small number of times. The antigen is unknown. The V gene end was trimmed by 4 bases and the J gene end by 1 base; junction bases not matched to a gene: 12. Germline CDR1 reads LGHNA; CDR2 reads YNFKEQ. The CDR3 covers 17 residues. The data were obtained in a study of cytomegalovirus exposure and HLA in healthy donors. The study, taken as a whole, reports: The study had only CMV serostatus as immune exposure information.

The PCR employed 60 Vbeta primers together with 13 Jbeta primers. Profiled with immunoSEQ multiplex PCR; TCRdb holds only in-frame clones, not every one. Here the sample spans 200,000 to 250,000 clones, 75% to 85% being singletons. The chain links TRBV4-2 to TRBJ2-7; 8 bases are a match to TRBD2. Sequenced: PBMCs. The sequence was collected from a girl under 18 in good health and CMV-seronegative. CDR3 protein: CASSPGGGRETSYEQYF. CDR3 coding DNA: TGTGCCAGCAGCCCCGGGGGGGGGAGGGAAACTTCCTACGAGCAGTACTTC.